This record covers a single T cell receptor (beta chain). Antigen: not known. V was cut by 4 bases and J by 3 bases, with 14 bases left in between. Germline assignment: CDR1 LNHDA and CDR2 SQIVND (reference sequence). The CDR3 spans 15 residues. The data were obtained in a study of T cells in Graves' hyperthyroidism and ophthalmopathy. Study-level information: Peripheral blood was acquired at first diagnosis, ahead of any therapy whatsoever.

RNA transcripts gave rise to amplified TCR beta CDR3 regions. During a first-round RT-PCR of the TCR CDR3, the HTBI primer set was used. TCRdb re-called the multiplex PCR reads through MiXCR, storing one row per CDR3 protein. The sample records hundreds of thousands of distinct CDR3 sequences, 13% to 15% being singletons. Findings and caveats of the study: Most clonotypes expanded in thyroid above 0.001 were likewise present in blood.

Isolation of PBMCs was performed on approximately 10 ml fresh peripheral blood. The sequencing input was blood. The genes are TRBV19 and TRBJ2-3; perhaps D is TRBD1 or TRBD2 (5 bases each). This TCR was sampled from a woman younger than 30 with Graves' hyperthyroidism. The CDR3, as DNA: TGTGCCAGTAGTAGGGGCAGCGGAGGAACAGATACGCAGTATTTT. Translated, it gives CASSRGSGGTDTQYF.